This T cell receptor beta chain was observed in a study of post-analysis software for immune sequencing data. About the study: Disease trajectories encompassed relapsing-remitting, secondary progressive and progressive-relapsing multiple sclerosis. Study-level points and caveats: TRBV segments more frequent in patients than in controls numbered several and included TRBV5-6, TRBV5-1 and TRBV20-1. Those with multiple sclerosis, the patient group, showed significantly lower normalized Chao1 diversity than controls. Strong co-clustering by F measure was evident for samples that had been prepared in the same batch.

Unique-molecular-identifier-tagged TCR beta cDNA libraries were used. Yield was some 540,000 cDNA molecules from around 1 to 9.1 million T cells. From the PCR reads, TCRdb called clonotypes with MiXCR, one entry per CDR3 protein. This table holds about 500,000 distinct CDR3 sequences, roughly 45% found once. This clonotype was detected only a few times. Its antigen is not identified. The CDR3 has 15 residues. V was shortened by 3 bases and J by 0 bases, with 11 bases between the two germline ends. The germline V gene has CDR1 ENHRY and CDR2 SYGVKD. The sequence came from a girl between 5 and 17 years old with multiple sclerosis. V and J are TRBV10-3 and TRBJ1-1; the D is unclear. Sequencing was carried out using blood. CDR3 sequence (DNA): TGTGCCATCAGTGAACCAAACGGGATGAACACTGAAGCTTTCTTT. Translation gives CAISEPNGMNTEAFF.